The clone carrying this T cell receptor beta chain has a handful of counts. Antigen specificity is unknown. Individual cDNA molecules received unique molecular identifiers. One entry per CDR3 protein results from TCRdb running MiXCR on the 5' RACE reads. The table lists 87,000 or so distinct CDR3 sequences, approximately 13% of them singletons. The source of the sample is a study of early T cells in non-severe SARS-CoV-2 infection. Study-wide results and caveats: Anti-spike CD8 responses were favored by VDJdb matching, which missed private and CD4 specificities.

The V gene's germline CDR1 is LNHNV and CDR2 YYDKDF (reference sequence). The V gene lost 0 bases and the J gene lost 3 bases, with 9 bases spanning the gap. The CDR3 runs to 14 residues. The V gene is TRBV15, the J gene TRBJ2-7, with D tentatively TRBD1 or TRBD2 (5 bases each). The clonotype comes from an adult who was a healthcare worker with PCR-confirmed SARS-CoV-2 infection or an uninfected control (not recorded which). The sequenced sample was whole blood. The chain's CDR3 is CATSRDQGVYEQYF. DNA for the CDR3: TGTGCCACCAGCAGAGATCAGGGAGTCTACGAGCAGTACTTC.